The 13 T cell receptor beta chains given below trace back to one sample, sequenced in a study of blood T cell repertoires in COVID-19. The repertoire was sequenced with immunoSEQ multiplex PCR; TCRdb's copy has only in-frame clones and lacks some. The sample lists 95,000 or so clones; around 85% were seen once. Material for sequencing was peripheral blood. All receptors come from a man older than 75 with active or convalescent COVID-19.

The V gene is TRBV3-1 (or the pseudogene TRBV3-2), the J gene TRBJ1-2; unclear D gene. Germline assignment: CDR1 LGHDT and CDR2 YNNKEL (reference sequence). Trimming shortened V by 3 bases and J by 4 bases, and 21 bases separated the two germline ends. This CDR3 has 17 amino acids. The CDR3 sequence: CASSHTIQAGPGYGYTF. The CDR3 DNA is TGTGCCAGCAGCCACACGATCCAAGCAGGCCCCGGCTATGGCTACACCTTC.

This chain joins TRBV18 and TRBJ2-7; a possible D gene is TRBD1 (7 bases). The CDR3 loop spans 15 amino acids. Trimming removed 3 bases at V and 3 bases at J, with 15 bases between. Germline values: CDR1 KGHSH, CDR2 LQKENI. CDR3 in amino acids: CASSPGGQFSYEQYF. The DNA for the CDR3 is TGTGCCAGCTCACCGGGGGGACAGTTCAGCTACGAGCAGTACTTC.

The chain uses TRBV3-1 (or the pseudogene TRBV3-2) and TRBJ2-2; 9 nucleotides line up with TRBD2. With 5 bases clipped from V and 7 bases from J, the junction kept 5 bases outside the gene matches. Per germline, CDR1 LGHDT and CDR2 YNNKEL (reference sequence). The length of the CDR3 is 14 residues. The CDR3 nucleotides read TGTGCCAGCAGCTTGGGACTAGCTGACGGGGAGCTGTTTTTT. Translated, it gives CASSLGLADGELFF.

This chain links TRBV18 with TRBJ1-2; unclear D gene. V lost 8 bases and J lost 0, with 13 bases in between. The CDR3 consists of 14 residues. Germline V CDR1 and CDR2: KGHSH, LQKENI. The CDR3 region is CASTQTATNYGYTF. Here the CDR3 DNA reads TGTGCCAGCACCCAGACTGCTACTAACTATGGCTACACCTTC.

This clone was observed a single time. V gene TRBV13 combines with J gene TRBJ2-7, with D possibly TRBD2 on 5 matching bases. Trimming took 3 bases from V and 2 from J, leaving 14 bases between them. This CDR3 comprises 15 residues. Germline CDR1 is PRHDT and CDR2 is FYEKMQ (reference sequence). CDR3 amino acids: CASSFTERIPYEQYF. In DNA form, the CDR3 reads TGTGCCAGCAGCTTTACCGAGCGGATCCCCTACGAGCAGTACTTC.

The genes are TRBV12-3 or TRBV12-4 and TRBJ1-5; the D gene is possibly TRBD1 (5 bases). Trimming took 4 bases from V and 10 from J, leaving 11 bases between them. The CDR3 extends over 12 amino acids. The CDR3 DNA is TGTGCCAGCAGTTCACAGGCCGTCCCCCAGCATTTT. As protein: CASSSQAVPQHF.

This clone has only a few counts. The rearrangement links TRBV2 to TRBJ1-5; the match to TRBD1 covers 7 bases. Germline CDR1 is SNHLY and CDR2 is FYNNEI. The CDR3 length is 16 residues. The V segment lost 4 bases and the J segment 2 bases; nucleotides outside the gene matches: 8. Here the CDR3 reads CASSGRTGPGNQPQHF. CDR3 sequence (DNA): TGTGCCAGCAGTGGACGGACAGGCCCGGGCAATCAGCCCCAGCATTTT.

The rearrangement uses TRBV4-3 and TRBJ2-1, with TRBD1 identical over 8 bases. The CDR3 loop spans 16 amino acids. The germline gives CDR1 LGHNA, CDR2 YSLEER. V lost 0 bases to trimming and J lost 8 bases; unmatched junction nucleotides: 9. CDR3 in amino acids: CASSQDSGQGVDEQFF. The CDR3 DNA reads as TGCGCCAGCAGCCAAGATAGCGGACAGGGCGTAGATGAGCAGTTCTTC.

The gene calls are TRBV28 and TRBJ1-2; 7 nucleotides match TRBD1. The V gene's germline CDR1 is MDHEN and CDR2 SYDVKM. The V gene end was trimmed by 3 bases and the J gene end by 4 bases; junction bases not matched to a gene: 11. The CDR3 totals 16 residues. The CDR3 DNA is TGTGCCAGCAGTTTGGGAGACAGGGAGCAGTTCTATGGCTACACCTTC. Amino acids: CASSLGDREQFYGYTF.

J is TRBJ2-5 and V is TRBV11-2; weak D call: TRBD1 (6 bases). Trimming stripped 7 bases from V and 4 bases from J, with 16 bases between. CDR1 and CDR2 from the germline V gene are SGHAT and FQNNGV. The CDR3 runs to 14 residues. CDR3 in DNA: TGTGCCAGCACCCTAAGGGGGTTCAGAGAGACCCAGTACTTC. Translation: CASTLRGFRETQYF.

This chain connects TRBV7-8 to TRBJ1-1, with 8 bases fitting TRBD1. Germline V CDR1 and CDR2: SGHVS, FQNEAQ. CDR3 length equals 16 residues. J gave up 2 bases and V 2 bases, and 7 bases lay outside the gene matches. CDR3 loop: CASSLRRTGINTEAFF. The CDR3 DNA is TGTGCCAGCAGCTTACGTCGGACAGGGATAAACACTGAAGCTTTCTTT.

The rearrangement uses TRBV5-1 and TRBJ1-1; 7 nucleotides agree with TRBD1. Germline-derived CDR1 and CDR2 are SGHRS and YFSETQ. V shed 0 bases and J 8 bases; nucleotides not matched to a gene: 4. This CDR3 contains 13 residues. CDR3 in amino acids: CASSLGPGGEAFF. CDR3 coding DNA: TGCGCCAGCAGCTTGGGTCCAGGGGGGGAAGCTTTCTTT.

The sample holds one count of this clone. CDR3 coding DNA: TGTGCCAGCAGACTGACTAGCGGGAAATACGAGCAGTACTTC. As protein: CASRLTSGKYEQYF. The chain is built from TRBV27 and TRBJ2-7; 11 nucleotides align to TRBD2. The J segment lost 4 bases and the V segment lost 6 bases, leaving 5 bases of the junction unmatched. The CDR3 loop spans 14 amino acids. In germline, CDR1 is MNHEY, CDR2 SMNVEV (reference sequence).